The 17 T cell receptor beta chains in this list originate from one sample, sequenced in a study of CD4 T cell repertoires in COVID-19. These memory T cells were uncultured and sequenced directly after ex vivo isolation. Produced via immunoSEQ multiplex PCR; TCRdb's table is partial and in-frame only. The sample includes fewer than 25,000 clones, around 87% of them seen just once. Here the sequenced sample was central memory CD4+ T cells from blood, taken before the COVID-19 pandemic. All receptors come from a human donor who had COVID-19.

In its sample, this clone was seen once. This chain uses TRBV27 with TRBJ1-1, with 7 bases that match TRBD1. This CDR3 contains 13 residues. Germline CDR1 reads MNHEY; CDR2 reads SMNVEV (reference sequence). V was pared by 6 bases and J by 6 bases, with 7 bases of the junction left unmatched. For the CDR3, the DNA is TGTGCCAGCAGGCAGGGGGGAGGCGCTGAAGCTTTCTTT. Its translation is CASRQGGGAEAFF.

The rearrangement uses TRBV7-8 and TRBJ2-3; D is possibly TRBD2 (5 bases). Germline V gene lookup returns CDR1 SGHVS and CDR2 FQNEAQ. This CDR3 has 15 residues. The V end was cut by 1 base, the J end by 2 bases, with 10 bases between. The CDR3 region is CASSLVGGPTDTQYF. CDR3 DNA sequence: TGTGCCAGCAGCTTAGTGGGCGGGCCCACAGATACGCAGTATTTT.

The chain combines TRBV6-4 with TRBJ2-6; D gene uncertain. The CDR3 extends over 14 amino acids. Trimming stripped 5 bases from V and 4 bases from J, with 9 bases between. The germline gives CDR1 MRHNA, CDR2 SNTAGT. This chain's CDR3 is CASSPLEGANVLTF. CDR3 nucleotide sequence: TGTGCCAGCAGTCCTTTAGAGGGGGCCAACGTCCTGACTTTC.

The chain carries TRBV11-2 and TRBJ1-1, with 9 bases identical to TRBD1. V lost 1 base and J lost 7; bases outside the gene matches: 1. Germline CDR1 and CDR2: SGHAT and FQNNGV. This CDR3 has 13 residues. The chain's CDR3 is CASSLGQGVEAFF. DNA for the CDR3: TGTGCCAGCAGCTTAGGACAGGGGGTTGAAGCTTTCTTT.

This clone is a singleton in its sample. The V gene is TRBV6-1, the J gene TRBJ2-1; 8 nucleotides align to TRBD2. V dropped 1 base and J dropped 0; count of bases not matched to a gene: 5. The CDR3 runs to 17 residues. Germline loops: CDR1 MNHNS, CDR2 SASEGT. The CDR3 DNA is TGTGCCAGCAGTGAAGGTCAGCGGGGGATCTCCTACAATGAGCAGTTCTTC. As protein: CASSEGQRGISYNEQFF.

V gene TRBV9 combines with J gene TRBJ2-3, with 15 bases fitting TRBD2. The V and J ends lost 3 bases and 2 bases, in that order; junction bases with no gene match: 4. The CDR3 consists of 17 residues. The germline V gene has CDR1 SGDLS and CDR2 YYNGEE. DNA for the CDR3: TGTGCCAGCAGCGCGAGGACTAGCGGGGGGGCCACAGATACGCAGTATTTT. Protein: CASSARTSGGATDTQYF.

V is TRBV30 and J is TRBJ1-5; D is unresolved. The V gene lost 8 bases and the J gene lost 2 bases, with 13 bases spanning the gap. CDR3 length equals 13 residues. CDR1 GTSNPN and CDR2 SVGIG come from the germline V gene (reference sequence). The CDR3 loop is CAASRERNQPQHF. CDR3 DNA: TGTGCCGCCTCGAGGGAGCGCAATCAGCCCCAGCATTTT.

The rearrangement uses TRBV28 and TRBJ2-1; D is unresolved. Between the trimmed V and J ends, which lost 5 bases and 0 bases, there was a span of 14 bases. The CDR3 totals 16 residues. From germline, CDR1 is MDHEN and CDR2 SYDVKM. DNA for the CDR3: TGTGCCAGCAGTGCCATGACTGTAGACTCCTACAATGAGCAGTTCTTC. Protein sequence: CASSAMTVDSYNEQFF.

The genes are TRBV19 and TRBJ2-3; 15 nucleotides match TRBD2. The germline CDR1 and CDR2 sequences are LNHDA and SQIVND (reference sequence). CDR3 size: 19 residues. V was clipped by 5 bases and J by 0 bases; unmatched bases: 9. Written as DNA, the CDR3 is TGTGCCAGTAGTCTGGGGACTAGCGGGAGGCAGTCGAGCACAGATACGCAGTATTTT. This codes for CASSLGTSGRQSSTDTQYF.

V gene TRBV9 combines with J gene TRBJ2-3; 14 bases align to TRBD2. Trimming at V came to 4 bases and at J to 13 bases, leaving 8 bases not matched to a gene. The CDR3 totals 14 residues. The V gene's germline CDR1 is SGDLS and CDR2 YYNGEE. CDR3: CASSPRLAGGQKYF. CDR3 in DNA: TGTGCCAGCAGCCCTCGACTAGCGGGGGGGCAGAAGTATTTT. The full variable domain, in which reference TRBV9 and TRBJ2-3 provide the parts outside the CDR3, is DSGVTQTPKHLITATGQRVTLRCSPRSGDLSVYWYQQSLDQGLQFLIQYYNGEERAKGNILERFSAQQFPDLHSELNLSSLELGDSALYFCASSPRLAGGQKYFGPGTRLTVL.

The V call is TRBV5-1, the J call TRBJ2-3, with 10 bases identical to TRBD1. The CDR3 is 16 amino acids. Germline V CDR1 and CDR2: SGHRS, YFSETQ. Trimming removed 2 bases from V and 1 base from J; junction bases left unmatched: 4. CDR3 DNA: TGCGCCAGCAGCTTATTTGGGACAGGGGGCACAGATACGCAGTATTTT. It specifies CASSLFGTGGTDTQYF.

V is TRBV5-1 and J is TRBJ2-6; D uncertain. Trimming pared 2 bases from V and 7 bases from J, leaving 10 bases between. CDR1 and CDR2 (germline): SGHRS, YFSETQ. This CDR3 is built from 14 residues. DNA of the CDR3: TGCGCCAGCAGCTTAGACAATGGAGCCAACGTCCTGACTTTC. Protein: CASSLDNGANVLTF.

This rearrangement joins TRBV15 to TRBJ1-1; 10 nucleotides line up with TRBD1. This CDR3 has 15 residues. The V and J ends lost 1 base and 2 bases, in that order; junction bases with no gene match: 1. Germline V CDR1 and CDR2: LNHNV, YYDKDF (reference sequence). The CDR3 DNA sequence: TGTGCCACCAGCAGAGGGACAGGGGGTAACACTGAAGCTTTCTTT. It yields the protein CATSRGTGGNTEAFF.

The J gene is TRBJ2-3, the V gene TRBV5-1; TRBD2 aligns across 10 bases. CDR3 length: 15 amino acids. CDR1 and CDR2 from the germline V gene are SGHRS and YFSETQ. V dropped 2 bases and J dropped 3; count of bases not matched to a gene: 3. The chain's CDR3 is CASSFSGRGTDTQYF. Here the CDR3 DNA reads TGCGCCAGCAGCTTCAGCGGGAGGGGGACAGATACGCAGTATTTT.

For the CDR3, the DNA is TGTGCTAGTGGTTTGGTACAGGGGGCGAGGCTGGAAGCTTTCTTT. This translates into CASGLVQGARLEAFF. The rearrangement joins TRBV12-5 to TRBJ1-1; 9 bases match TRBD1. Germline assignment: CDR1 LGHNT and CDR2 FRNRAP. The CDR3 totals 15 residues. The junction had 7 bases not matched to a gene; V was cut back by 0 bases and J by 8 bases.

The chain uses TRBV7-9 and TRBJ2-7; a weak D match, TRBD2 (6 bases). Germline V lookup: CDR1 SEHNR, CDR2 FQNEAQ (reference sequence). V gave up 4 bases and J gave up 0 bases, with 22 bases separating them. CDR3 length: 18 residues. In DNA, the CDR3 is TGTGCCAGCAGCTCTGGAATGGGACCGGGACTCCGCTCCTACGAGCAGTACTTC. Protein product: CASSSGMGPGLRSYEQYF.

The chain combines TRBV6-5 with TRBJ1-2; D is possibly TRBD1 (6 bases). The ends were cut back, 4 bases at V and 0 bases at J, with 9 bases in the middle. Germline V gives CDR1 MNHEY, CDR2 SVGAGI. CDR3 length: 14 residues. The DNA of the CDR3 is TGTGCCAGCAGTTTGGACAGCACTAACTATGGCTACACCTTC. Translation: CASSLDSTNYGYTF.